A single TCR beta chain is shown here with its context. What it binds is not known. Trimming took 3 bases from V and 3 from J; bases not matched to a gene: 3. This CDR3 has 13 residues. Germline V gene data show CDR1 as DFQATT and CDR2 as SNEGSKA (reference sequence). The data stem from a study of T-cell memory formation after mild COVID-19. MiXCR was run by TCRdb on the 5' RACE reads, yielding one entry per CDR3 protein. The data show about 350,000 distinct CDR3 sequences, around a fifth seen once. Regarding the study as a whole: Among contracting clones, CD4+ were mainly CM/EM and CD8+ enriched in EMRA.

Sequenced: PBMCs or a T cell subset sorted from them (not recorded which). This TCR came from a man aged 18-30 years who had mild COVID-19 (a few samples of this study predate the infection). Cell type and time point are not known. The chain uses TRBV20-1 and TRBJ1-1; TRBD1 matches at 8 bases. This CDR3 is CSASSTGDTEAFF. The DNA for the CDR3 is TGCAGTGCTAGTTCGACAGGGGACACTGAAGCTTTCTTT.